The 21 T cell receptor beta chains below were found in one sample sequenced in a study of tumor and adjacent non-tumor tissue in lung cancer. The template was RNA from unsorted bulk tissue. A modified ARM-PCR protocol with three rounds of nested PCR amplified TCRbeta. TCRdb recomputed calls from the multiplex PCR reads with MiXCR, one row per CDR3 protein. The top ten hold about 22% of the sample, which has over 85,000 distinct CDR3 sequences, approximately 87% seen once. Input material: lung tumor tissue. All receptors derive from a man aged 70-80 years with non-small cell lung cancer.

As to this clonotype: One junction end does not reproduce the germline sequence, and a read error may be involved. The chain carries TRBV5-4 and TRBJ1-2; D gene unclear. The CDR3 is 13 residues long. Germline lookup yields CDR1 SGHNT and CDR2 YYREEE (reference sequence). The CDR3 nucleotides are TGTGGCAGCAGTTTGGTCAGTAGCTATGGCTACACTTTC. It translates to CGSSLVSSYGYTF.

This clonotype has just one count. V is TRBV5-5 and J is TRBJ1-5; TRBD1 matches 12 bases. Germline V CDR1 and CDR2: SGHKS, YYEKEE (reference sequence). This CDR3 is 14 amino acids long. CDR3 residues: CSSSRDRGRQPQHF. CDR3 sequence (DNA): TGTAGCAGCAGCCGGGACAGGGGGCGGCAGCCCCAGCATTTT.

This clonotype showed up many times. The rearrangement uses TRBV6-2 or TRBV6-3 and TRBJ2-7; TRBD2 matches at 10 bases. With V trimmed by 2 bases and J by 6 bases, 10 bases remained unmatched. The V gene's germline CDR1 is MNHEY and CDR2 SVGEGT. The CDR3 runs 16 residues. The CDR3 here is CASSYDFLAGEGEQYF. In DNA form, the CDR3 reads TGTGCCAGCAGTTACGACTTCCTAGCGGGAGAAGGCGAGCAGTACTTC.

The V call is TRBV6-2 or TRBV6-3, the J call TRBJ2-1; 7 bases fit TRBD1. This CDR3 has 13 amino acids. J gave up 16 bases and V 5 bases, and 14 bases lay outside the gene matches. The germline CDR1 and CDR2 sequences are MNHEY and SVGEGT. CDR3 amino acids: CASSDRVETEAFF. The DNA for the CDR3 is TGTGCCAGCAGTGACAGGGTGGAAACTGAAGCTTTCTTC.

This clonotype was seen a single time. A junction end diverges from the germline sequence, so it may reflect a read error. The chain is built from TRBV7-9 and TRBJ2-5, with 7 positions matching TRBD2. CDR3 length: 15 residues. Germline values: CDR1 SEHNR, CDR2 FQNEAQ (reference sequence). The CDR3 DNA is TGTGCCAGCAGCCCAAGCGGGGTAGAACGAGAGACCCTGTACTTC. Its translation: CASSPSGVERETLYF.

This chain joins TRBV5-4 and TRBJ2-1; D perhaps matches TRBD1 (5 bases). Looked up from germline, CDR1 is SGHNT and CDR2 is YYREEE (reference sequence). V was shortened by 1 base and J by 3 bases, with 17 bases between the two germline ends. The CDR3 is made up of 17 amino acids. The CDR3 DNA is TGTGCCAGCAGCTTGCTCCTTGGGGCAGACAACTACAATGAGCAGTTCTTC. Amino acid sequence: CASSLLLGADNYNEQFF.

The chain carries TRBV29-1 and TRBJ2-3; TRBD2 matches at 11 bases. Germline lookup yields CDR1 SQVTM and CDR2 ANQGSEA. With 7 bases clipped from V and 7 bases from J, the junction kept 10 bases outside the gene matches. The CDR3 consists of 14 residues. This CDR3 is CSAAGTSGIYTQYF. DNA of the CDR3: TGCAGCGCCGCCGGGACTAGCGGCATATATACGCAGTATTTT.

For this clonotype: The junction departs from the called germline gene at one end, perhaps through a read error. V is TRBV12-3 or TRBV12-4 and J is TRBJ2-6; 9 bases are shared with TRBD1. The CDR3 is made up of 18 amino acids. CDR3 nucleotides: TGTGCCATCAGTTTGAGTGACAGGGGGACTTCTGGGGCCAACGTCCTGACTTTC. Its protein product is CAISLSDRGTSGANVLTF.

The chain has TRBV18 and TRBJ2-1; the match to TRBD1 covers 10 bases. V lost 4 bases, J lost 4 bases, and 7 bases stayed unmatched. The V gene's germline CDR1 is KGHSH and CDR2 LQKENI. The CDR3 loop spans 16 amino acids. The CDR3 is CASSQLGTGVYNEQFF. The CDR3 DNA follows: TGTGCCAGCTCACAGCTAGGGACAGGGGTGTACAATGAGCAGTTCTTC.

This clonotype occurred many times. This chain links TRBV28 with TRBJ2-3, with 10 bases matching TRBD2. J was trimmed by 0 bases and V by 5 bases; bases with no gene match: 5. The length of the CDR3 is 16 residues. Germline loops: CDR1 MDHEN, CDR2 SYDVKM. The chain's CDR3 is CASSGPGLASTDTQYF. The CDR3 nucleotides are TGTGCCAGCAGTGGGCCGGGACTAGCGAGCACAGATACGCAGTATTTT.

This clonotype appeared a few times. The conserved phenylalanine or tryptophan is not found at the CDR3 terminus, so this likely reflects a read error. The V gene is TRBV11-2, the J gene TRBJ2-1; 10 nucleotides agree with TRBD2. V shed 5 bases and J 9 bases; nucleotides not matched to a gene: 10. Germline assignment: CDR1 SGHAT and CDR2 FQNNGV. There are 15 residues in the CDR3. CDR3 in amino acids: CASSPQREGLGEQFL. DNA of the CDR3: TGTGCCAGCAGCCCCCAGCGGGAGGGATTGGGTGAGCAGTTCCTC.

This clonotype was seen a single time. This may come from a read error, since a much larger clone is one base off. The chain employs TRBV28 and TRBJ2-1; 10 bases match TRBD2. CDR3 length equals 15 residues. J lost 7 bases, V lost 4 bases, and 7 bases had no gene match. The germline V gene has CDR1 MDHEN and CDR2 SYDVKM. For the CDR3, the DNA is TGTGCCAGCAGTTGGGGACTAGCGCTTGTAAATGAGCAGTTCTTC. It is translated as CASSWGLALVNEQFF.

This clonotype has a single count. It is likely a read error, because the conserved phenylalanine at the end of the CDR3 is missing. The limits of the CDR3 on the DNA are not certain, so only TCRdb's listed CDR3 is given. The chain uses TRBV6-1 and TRBJ1-6; the D call of TRBD1 is as the table states it, not checked on the DNA. Counting both end residues, the CDR3 totals 13 amino acids. Germline values: CDR1 MNHNS, CDR2 SASEGT. The CDR3 is CASRGQANSPLHY.

As concerns this clonotype: Compared with germline, one end of the junction differs, possibly owing to a read error. The chain employs TRBV11-2 and TRBJ2-7; weak D call: TRBD1 (5 bases). The germline CDR1 and CDR2 sequences are SGHAT and FQNNGV. This CDR3 spans 15 amino acids. The CDR3 DNA reads as TGTGCCAGTAGCTTAGATCATGGGGCCCCCTACGAGCAATACTTC. This codes for CASSLDHGAPYEQYF.

This clonotype was picked up many times. This chain links TRBV6-5 with TRBJ2-7, with TRBD2 matching 9 bases. This CDR3 comprises 18 residues. Per germline, CDR1 MNHEY and CDR2 SVGAGI. Unmatched junction bases numbered 15, after V lost 0 bases and J lost 6 bases. CDR3 in DNA: TGTGCCAGCAGTTACTCTGGGCTAGCGGGACCCCCAGGGTCCGAGCAGTACTTC. As protein: CASSYSGLAGPPGSEQYF.

The table lists this clonotype with a count of one. The chain carries TRBV29-1 and TRBJ2-7, with TRBD1 matching 8 bases. The CDR3 length is 15 residues. Germline values: CDR1 SQVTM, CDR2 ANQGSEA. Trimming took 0 bases from V and 9 from J; bases not matched to a gene: 13. The CDR3 nucleotides read TGCAGCGTTGAAGATCCAGGGGGCGTGAGTTTCGGGCAGTACTTC. Translation: CSVEDPGGVSFGQYF.

On this clonotype: One end of the junction is discordant with germline, which a read error may explain. This chain connects TRBV12-5 to TRBJ1-2, with D tentatively TRBD1 (6 bases). The V gene's germline CDR1 is LGHNT and CDR2 FRNRAP. The CDR3 has 13 amino acids. CDR3 coding DNA: TGTGCTAGTGGCTGCACTGACAGGAGTGGCTACAGCTTC. Translation: CASGCTDRSGYSF.

Note on this clonotype: One junction end does not reproduce the germline sequence, and a read error may be involved. The rearrangement uses TRBV10-3 and TRBJ2-3; possibly TRBD2 for D (6 bases). The V gene's germline CDR1 is ENHRY and CDR2 SYGVKD. This CDR3 contains 16 residues. This chain's CDR3 is CVISESRGTSTYTQYF. The CDR3 bases are TGTGTCATCAGTGAGTCGCGCGGTACTAGCACATATACGCAGTATTTT.

This clonotype is labeled medium-sized (0.01 to 0.1%). The chain links TRBV6-1 to TRBJ1-1; possible D gene TRBD1, 5 bases. V dropped 4 bases and J dropped 2 bases, with 11 bases sitting between them. This CDR3 has 14 amino acids. Germline CDR1 and CDR2: MNHNS and SASEGT. The CDR3 region has the DNA TGTGCCAGCAGTGTCGGGGGTATAAACACTGAAGCTTTCTTT. It encodes CASSVGGINTEAFF.

The chain is built from TRBV4-2 and TRBJ1-1; D remains ambiguous. Between the trimmed V and J ends, which lost 7 bases and 11 bases, there was a span of 20 bases. Germline CDR1 LGHNA, CDR2 YNFKEQ. The CDR3 loop spans 13 amino acids. CDR3 nucleotide sequence: TGTGCCAGCAATCGAACAGATTTTATTGACGCTTTCTTT. Translation: CASNRTDFIDAFF.

This clonotype has just one count. One end of the junction is discordant with germline, which a read error may explain. V is TRBV29-1 and J is TRBJ2-1, with D possibly being TRBD1 or TRBD2 (5 bases each). This CDR3 has 18 amino acids. Germline assignment: CDR1 SQVTM and CDR2 ANQGSEA. CDR3 DNA sequence: TGCAGCGTTGAACTGCTTCAGGGACGGGGAAGTGGATACAATGAGCGGTTCTTC. It translates to CSVELLQGRGSGYNERFF.